The clone carrying this TCR beta chain was detected a few times. Antigen specificity is unknown. Amplification targeted TCR beta CDR3 regions from RNA transcripts. Researchers ran a first-round RT-PCR on the TCR CDR3 using the HTBI primer set. One entry per CDR3 protein results from TCRdb running MiXCR on the multiplex PCR reads. The sample holds a few hundred thousand distinct CDR3 sequences, less than 15% seen once. The sample belongs to a study of T cells in Graves' hyperthyroidism and ophthalmopathy. Overall study results and limits: Also found in blood were most expanded thyroid clonotypes above 0.001.

CDR3 length: 15 residues. Trimming removed 3 bases from V and 5 bases from J; junction bases left unmatched: 10. Germline lookup yields CDR1 DFQATT and CDR2 SNEGSKA (reference sequence). The origin of this receptor is a young man with Graves' hyperthyroidism that later progressed to Graves' ophthalmopathy. The sequencing sample was made of blood. This sequence joins TRBV20-1 and TRBJ2-5; 9 bases align to TRBD2. The CDR3 region is CSARPGRGGRETQYF. The CDR3 nucleotides read TGCAGTGCTAGGCCCGGGCGGGGGGGCCGGGAGACCCAGTACTTC.